A selection of T cell receptor beta chains follows, all from one sample in a study of cytomegalovirus exposure and HLA in healthy donors. TCRdb keeps only in-frame clones here, not all; method: immunoSEQ multiplex PCR. Among about 200,000 clones listed, roughly 90% were seen once. The source material was PBMCs. The source is a woman aged 30 to 39 in good health and CMV-seronegative. Both conserved end residues are trimmed from each CDR3.

V,length,J,CDR3
TRBV11-2,13,TRBJ2-1,ASSLDGKTNNEQF
TRBV19,10,TRBJ2-5,ASSMRGETQY
TRBV29-1,15,TRBJ2-1,SVGLAGLRSSYNEQF
TRBV6-4,12,TRBJ1-5,ASSPGGGHQPQH
TRBV28,10,TRBJ2-7,ASGTDFYEQY
TRBV4-1,12,TRBJ2-3,ASSQGQIGITQY
TRBV28,13,TRBJ2-1,ASSSPTGGENEQF
TRBV5-1,13,TRBJ2-5,ASTPLAGSQETQY
TRBV27,12,TRBJ2-2,ASSASGLTGELF
TRBV9,13,TRBJ2-5,ASTPGTSTQETQY
TRBV28,12,TRBJ1-1,ASSFPGLNTEAF
TRBV9,16,TRBJ2-3,ASSVNSGRALGTDTQY
TRBV27,12,TRBJ2-1,ASSFSLAPNEQF
TRBV28,14,TRBJ1-3,ASSLTGVVVLNTIY
TRBV4-2,11,TRBJ1-1,ASSQILGGEAF
TRBV6-6,12,TRBJ1-2,ASSYWTGNYGYT
TRBV7-9,9,TRBJ2-7,SSGFTGEQY
TRBV28,14,TRBJ2-1,ASGSTFRVSYNEQF
TRBV5-1,12,TRBJ1-1,ASTEGAWATEAF
TRBV5-8,12,TRBJ2-7,ANSLLAGRYEQY